The rows below give T cell receptor beta chains drawn from one sample of a study of shared clonotypes between healthy human individuals. Some clones are missing from TCRdb's copy, which holds only in-frame ones; the method was immunoSEQ multiplex PCR. The table shows under 600,000 clones, with more than 95% occurring only once. The sequencing input was naive CD4+ T cells sorted from blood. Every receptor here comes from a woman in her 30s in good health. Each CDR3 is given with its conserved first and last residue. Fields, in order: clone size, D gene, J gene, V gene, CDR3 DNA, CDR3 protein. A D gene is named only where the DNA matches it firmly. Size is omitted from some rows. Given values are once, few, many or a class for expanded clones.

clone size: once; D gene: TRBD2; J gene: TRBJ2-5; V gene: TRBV6-6; CDR3 DNA: TGTGCCAGCAGCCCTCTAGCGGGAGTGGTTGAGACCCAGTACTTC; CDR3 protein: CASSPLAGVVETQYF
clone size: -; D gene: TRBD1; J gene: TRBJ2-2; V gene: TRBV28; CDR3 DNA: TGTGCCAGCAGATTCCCGGACAGGGCTACCGGGGAGCTGTTTTTT; CDR3 protein: CASRFPDRATGELFF
clone size: once; D gene: TRBD2; J gene: TRBJ2-7; V gene: TRBV7-9; CDR3 DNA: TGTGCCAGCAGCTTGGTTTCGGGGGGTAAAGGGTACGAGCAGTACTTC; CDR3 protein: CASSLVSGGKGYEQYF
clone size: -; D gene: -; J gene: TRBJ1-1; V gene: TRBV6-4; CDR3 DNA: TGTGCCAGCAGTGAGCCCGGGAAACTCTCTGAAGCTTTCTTT; CDR3 protein: CASSEPGKLSEAFF
clone size: -; D gene: TRBD1; J gene: TRBJ2-2; V gene: TRBV5-4; CDR3 DNA: TGTGCCAGCAGCCAAACAGGGGGCAATACCGGGGAGCTGTTTTTT; CDR3 protein: CASSQTGGNTGELFF
clone size: -; D gene: TRBD2; J gene: TRBJ2-3; V gene: TRBV29-1; CDR3 DNA: TGCAGCGTAAGCGGGAGGGTCACAGATACGCAGTATTTT; CDR3 protein: CSVSGRVTDTQYF
clone size: -; D gene: -; J gene: TRBJ2-7; V gene: TRBV7-9; CDR3 DNA: TGTGCCAGCAGCTATCAGACAGGCGCCGAGCAGTACTTC; CDR3 protein: CASSYQTGAEQYF
clone size: -; D gene: TRBD2; J gene: TRBJ2-7; V gene: TRBV28; CDR3 DNA: TGTGCCAGCAGGAAGGGACTAGCGGGTTCTTCCTACGAGCAGTACTTC; CDR3 protein: CASRKGLAGSSYEQYF
clone size: -; D gene: -; J gene: TRBJ2-7; V gene: TRBV2; CDR3 DNA: TGTGCCAGCAGCACGCGACCTAACTACGAGCAGTACTTC; CDR3 protein: CASSTRPNYEQYF
clone size: -; D gene: -; J gene: TRBJ1-6; V gene: TRBV11-2; CDR3 DNA: TGTGCCAGCAGCCCGCAGACAGATTCACCCCTCCACTTT; CDR3 protein: CASSPQTDSPLHF
clone size: -; D gene: -; J gene: TRBJ2-6; V gene: TRBV18; CDR3 DNA: TGTGCCAGCTCAACACAAGCACCATGGGGGCCTGGGGCCAACGTCCTGACTTTC; CDR3 protein: CASSTQAPWGPGANVLTF
clone size: -; D gene: TRBD2; J gene: TRBJ2-3; V gene: TRBV27; CDR3 DNA: TGTGCCAGCAGTCCCCGCCACGACCGGGGACTAGCGGAGCACGATACGCAGTATTTT; CDR3 protein: CASSPRHDRGLAEHDTQYF
clone size: -; D gene: -; J gene: TRBJ1-1; V gene: TRBV28; CDR3 DNA: TGTGCCAGCAGTGCCCGGGACCCACTTGGGACTGAAGCTTTCTTT; CDR3 protein: CASSARDPLGTEAFF
clone size: -; D gene: -; J gene: TRBJ1-3; V gene: TRBV10-3; CDR3 DNA: TGTGCCATCGCGGGGGGGGGACCTCCAAACTCTGGAAACACCATATATTTT; CDR3 protein: CAIAGGGPPNSGNTIYF
clone size: -; D gene: TRBD1; J gene: TRBJ2-5; V gene: TRBV29-1; CDR3 DNA: TGCAGCGTTGCCCGGGACAGGGAAGGCCGGGAGACCCAGTACTTC; CDR3 protein: CSVARDREGRETQYF
clone size: -; D gene: TRBD1; J gene: TRBJ2-3; V gene: TRBV7-2; CDR3 DNA: TGTGCCAGCAGTTATTACAGGGGGCGGGTAGATACGCAGTATTTT; CDR3 protein: CASSYYRGRVDTQYF
clone size: -; D gene: -; J gene: TRBJ1-4; V gene: TRBV19; CDR3 DNA: TGTGCCAGTAGTACCCGGGAGTCGGCGGAAAAACTGTTTTTT; CDR3 protein: CASSTRESAEKLFF
clone size: -; D gene: TRBD2; J gene: TRBJ2-1; V gene: TRBV5-1; CDR3 DNA: TGCGCCAGCAGCAGAACTAGCGGAAATGAGCAGTTCTTC; CDR3 protein: CASSRTSGNEQFF
clone size: -; D gene: TRBD1; J gene: TRBJ2-5; V gene: TRBV7-3; CDR3 DNA: TGTGCCAGCAGCTTTCAGGGGGCCGGGGAGACCCAGTACTTC; CDR3 protein: CASSFQGAGETQYF
clone size: -; D gene: -; J gene: TRBJ2-1; V gene: TRBV5-1; CDR3 DNA: TGCGCCAGCAGCTTGGCCAGTATGGCGGGTAACTACAATGAGCAGTTCTTC; CDR3 protein: CASSLASMAGNYNEQFF
clone size: -; D gene: TRBD1; J gene: TRBJ2-1; V gene: TRBV6-4; CDR3 DNA: TGTGCCAGCGCCCCACGGACAGGGAGCTCCTACAATGAGCAGTTCTTC; CDR3 protein: CASAPRTGSSYNEQFF
clone size: -; D gene: TRBD2; J gene: TRBJ2-3; V gene: TRBV19; CDR3 DNA: TGTGCCAGTAGTATAGACCCCTTAGCGGGAGGTGGCACAGATACGCAGTATTTT; CDR3 protein: CASSIDPLAGGGTDTQYF
clone size: once; D gene: -; J gene: TRBJ1-5; V gene: TRBV4-1; CDR3 DNA: TGCGCCAGCAGCCAAGAGTGGGTCGGGGCACAGCCCCAGCATTTT; CDR3 protein: CASSQEWVGAQPQHF
clone size: -; D gene: TRBD2; J gene: TRBJ2-5; V gene: TRBV5-1; CDR3 DNA: TGCGCCAGCGGACTAGCGGGAGTTGGGCAAGAGACCCAGTACTTC; CDR3 protein: CASGLAGVGQETQYF
clone size: once; D gene: -; J gene: TRBJ2-3; V gene: TRBV10-1; CDR3 DNA: TGCGCCAGCAGTGAGGGCGGGACGGGAGATACGCAGTATTTT; CDR3 protein: CASSEGGTGDTQYF
clone size: -; D gene: -; J gene: TRBJ1-1; V gene: TRBV12-5; CDR3 DNA: TGTGCTAGTGGTTTGGGGGAGAACACTGAAGCTTTCTTT; CDR3 protein: CASGLGENTEAFF
clone size: -; D gene: -; J gene: TRBJ2-7; V gene: TRBV28; CDR3 DNA: TGTGCCAGCAGTTTACCCCAGGTGTACGAGCAGTACTTC; CDR3 protein: CASSLPQVYEQYF
clone size: -; D gene: TRBD2; J gene: TRBJ2-7; V gene: TRBV11-2; CDR3 DNA: TGTGCCAGCAGCCGAACCACCGGGACTAGCAGTGCCTACGAGCAGTACTTC; CDR3 protein: CASSRTTGTSSAYEQYF
clone size: -; D gene: -; J gene: TRBJ2-5; V gene: TRBV7-9; CDR3 DNA: TGTGCCAGCAGCTTAGAGGACGAAGAGACCCAGTACTTC; CDR3 protein: CASSLEDEETQYF
clone size: once; D gene: TRBD1; J gene: TRBJ1-4; V gene: TRBV6-5; CDR3 DNA: TGTGCCAGCAGTCCCGGAGCCCTCAGGGGGGAAAAACTGTTTTTT; CDR3 protein: CASSPGALRGEKLFF
clone size: -; D gene: -; J gene: TRBJ1-1; V gene: TRBV5-8; CDR3 DNA: TGTGCCAGCCGGGGGCGCACTGAAGCTTTCTTT; CDR3 protein: CASRGRTEAFF
clone size: -; D gene: TRBD2; J gene: TRBJ2-7; V gene: TRBV28; CDR3 DNA: TGTGCCAGCAGTTTCCCGTTAATGTGGACTAGCGGTTTCTACGAGCAGTACTTC; CDR3 protein: CASSFPLMWTSGFYEQYF
clone size: once; D gene: TRBD2; J gene: TRBJ2-1; V gene: TRBV5-1; CDR3 DNA: TGCGCCAGCAGCCTTACTTCGGGACTAGCGGGAGTCAGTGAGCAGTTCTTC; CDR3 protein: CASSLTSGLAGVSEQFF
clone size: few; D gene: -; J gene: TRBJ2-7; V gene: TRBV19; CDR3 DNA: TGTGCCAGTAGTATGAGAGGCACTTCCTACGAGCAGTACTTC; CDR3 protein: CASSMRGTSYEQYF
clone size: -; D gene: -; J gene: TRBJ1-1; V gene: TRBV6-5; CDR3 DNA: TGTGCCAGCAGTTCATATACGAACACTGAAGCTTTCTTT; CDR3 protein: CASSSYTNTEAFF
clone size: -; D gene: TRBD1; J gene: TRBJ2-5; V gene: TRBV5-1; CDR3 DNA: TGCGCCAGCAGCCCCACAGGGGGCGGCCAAGAGACCCAGTACTTC; CDR3 protein: CASSPTGGGQETQYF
clone size: -; D gene: -; J gene: TRBJ1-1; V gene: TRBV9; CDR3 DNA: TGTGCCAGCAGCGTAGATTCGGGGCGCGACACTGAAGCTTTCTTT; CDR3 protein: CASSVDSGRDTEAFF
clone size: -; D gene: -; J gene: TRBJ2-7; V gene: TRBV19; CDR3 DNA: TGTGCCAGTAGTATCGATGGGCAGGGGGGCTACGAGCAGTACTTC; CDR3 protein: CASSIDGQGGYEQYF
clone size: -; D gene: -; J gene: TRBJ2-2; V gene: TRBV4-1; CDR3 DNA: TGCGCCAGCAGCCAAGGACCCGACAGAACCGGGGAGCTGTTTTTT; CDR3 protein: CASSQGPDRTGELFF
clone size: -; D gene: -; J gene: TRBJ2-1; V gene: TRBV15; CDR3 DNA: TGTGCCACCAGCAGAAACCCGGGGGAATACTCCTACAATGAGCAGTTCTTC; CDR3 protein: CATSRNPGEYSYNEQFF
clone size: -; D gene: TRBD1; J gene: TRBJ2-1; V gene: TRBV6-1; CDR3 DNA: TGTGCCAGCAGGGGACAGGGGGTCTACAATGAGCAGTTCTTC; CDR3 protein: CASRGQGVYNEQFF
clone size: -; D gene: -; J gene: TRBJ2-7; V gene: TRBV28; CDR3 DNA: TGTGCCAGCAGTTTAACGGGAGCCTCCTACGAGCAGTACTTC; CDR3 protein: CASSLTGASYEQYF
clone size: -; D gene: TRBD2; J gene: TRBJ2-1; V gene: TRBV5-1; CDR3 DNA: TGCGCCAGCAGCCCCGTTTCTAGCGGGTACAATGAGCAGTTCTTC; CDR3 protein: CASSPVSSGYNEQFF